A selection of T cell receptor beta chains follows, all from one sample in a study of CD8 T cells in Susac syndrome. Via MiXCR, TCRdb re-called the immunoSEQ multiplex PCR reads, giving one row per CDR3 protein. The sample lists 90,000 to 150,000 distinct CDR3 sequences, more than 85% occurring once. Sequencing input: CD4+ T cells from PBMCs. These receptors all come from a human donor with multiple sclerosis. CDR3s include the opening cysteine and the closing phenylalanine or tryptophan. D genes are given only for firm matches. For some rows the clone size is stated as once, few or many, or as a class when expanded; others skip it.

j_gene: TRBJ2-3; d_gene: -; v_gene: TRBV18; abundance: -; CDR3aa: CASRRVGVTDTQYF; CDR3nt: TGTGCCAGCCGCCGCGTAGGGGTCACAGATACGCAGTATTTT
j_gene: TRBJ1-4; d_gene: -; v_gene: TRBV5-1; abundance: -; CDR3aa: CASSSSDWVGEKLFF; CDR3nt: TGCGCCAGCAGCTCCAGCGATTGGGTCGGCGAAAAACTGTTTTTT
j_gene: TRBJ2-3; d_gene: TRBD2; v_gene: TRBV4-1; abundance: -; CDR3aa: CASSQDESGLAGTDTQYF; CDR3nt: TGCGCCAGCAGCCAAGATGAATCCGGACTAGCGGGCACAGATACGCAGTATTTT
j_gene: TRBJ1-1; d_gene: -; v_gene: TRBV3-1; abundance: -; CDR3aa: CASSQPGPAAEAFF; CDR3nt: TGTGCCAGCAGCCAACCAGGGCCCGCGGCTGAAGCTTTCTTT
j_gene: TRBJ1-4; d_gene: -; v_gene: TRBV28; abundance: -; CDR3aa: CASKAGPSQEKLFF; CDR3nt: TGTGCCAGCAAAGCGGGCCCAAGCCAGGAAAAACTGTTTTTT
j_gene: TRBJ2-5; d_gene: TRBD1; v_gene: TRBV5-1; abundance: -; CDR3aa: CASSLAGQGAQETQYF; CDR3nt: TGCGCCAGCAGCTTGGCGGGACAGGGGGCCCAAGAGACCCAGTACTTC
j_gene: TRBJ1-1; d_gene: -; v_gene: TRBV9; abundance: -; CDR3aa: CASSSPQGRTEAFF; CDR3nt: TGTGCCAGCAGCTCCCCCCAGGGGAGAACTGAAGCTTTCTTT
j_gene: TRBJ1-1; d_gene: -; v_gene: TRBV12-3/TRBV12-4; abundance: once; CDR3aa: CASSLGQGRPAFF; CDR3nt: TGTGCCAGCAGTTTAGGGCAGGGGCGCCCAGCTTTCTTT
j_gene: TRBJ1-2; d_gene: TRBD1; v_gene: TRBV29-1; abundance: -; CDR3aa: CSVSGSRDRGLSYGYTF; CDR3nt: TGCAGCGTTTCCGGGTCCCGGGACAGGGGGCTTTCCTATGGCTACACCTTC
j_gene: TRBJ2-5; d_gene: -; v_gene: TRBV2; abundance: -; CDR3aa: CASSVRRGGEETQYF; CDR3nt: TGTGCCAGCAGTGTTAGGAGGGGCGGGGAAGAGACCCAGTACTTC
j_gene: TRBJ2-7; d_gene: -; v_gene: TRBV14; abundance: -; CDR3aa: CASSQGGYYEQYF; CDR3nt: TGTGCCAGCAGCCAAGGAGGTTACTACGAGCAGTACTTC
j_gene: TRBJ2-1; d_gene: -; v_gene: TRBV4-1; abundance: -; CDR3aa: CASSQWLDTPGFF; CDR3nt: TGCGCCAGCAGCCAATGGCTGGACACCCCCGGGTTCTTC
j_gene: TRBJ2-7; d_gene: TRBD1; v_gene: TRBV27; abundance: once; CDR3aa: CASSRLLTGGHEQYF; CDR3nt: TGTGCCAGCAGTCGGCTTTTAACAGGGGGCCACGAGCAGTACTTC
j_gene: TRBJ2-3; d_gene: TRBD2; v_gene: TRBV3-1; abundance: -; CDR3aa: CASRPSGGADTQYF; CDR3nt: TGTGCCAGCAGACCTAGCGGGGGCGCAGATACGCAGTATTTT
j_gene: TRBJ2-3; d_gene: -; v_gene: TRBV28; abundance: -; CDR3aa: CASIPGTLTDTQYF; CDR3nt: TGTGCCAGCATTCCCGGGACACTCACAGATACGCAGTATTTT
j_gene: TRBJ1-3; d_gene: TRBD1; v_gene: TRBV7-9; abundance: -; CDR3aa: CASSLRRQGNTIYF; CDR3nt: TGTGCCAGCAGCCTTCGGAGACAGGGGAACACCATATATTTT
j_gene: TRBJ2-2; d_gene: TRBD2; v_gene: TRBV4-3; abundance: once; CDR3aa: CASSQYSSGGTGELFF; CDR3nt: TGCGCCAGCAGCCAGTACTCTAGCGGGGGAACCGGGGAGCTGTTTTTT
j_gene: TRBJ1-2; d_gene: -; v_gene: TRBV7-2; abundance: -; CDR3aa: CASSPSGRDYGYTF; CDR3nt: TGTGCCAGCAGCCCCTCGGGGCGGGACTATGGCTACACCTTC
j_gene: TRBJ2-7; d_gene: TRBD2; v_gene: TRBV7-2; abundance: -; CDR3aa: CASSFGRVGYEQYF; CDR3nt: TGTGCCAGCAGTTTCGGGAGGGTGGGATACGAGCAGTACTTC
j_gene: TRBJ2-7; d_gene: TRBD2; v_gene: TRBV20-1; abundance: -; CDR3aa: CSARDYSYEQYF; CDR3nt: TGCAGTGCAAGGGACTACTCCTACGAGCAGTACTTC
j_gene: TRBJ1-6; d_gene: TRBD1; v_gene: TRBV5-1; abundance: -; CDR3aa: CASSPTGVGSPLHF; CDR3nt: TGCGCCAGCAGCCCTACAGGGGTAGGTTCACCCCTCCACTTT
j_gene: TRBJ1-5; d_gene: TRBD1; v_gene: TRBV28; abundance: -; CDR3aa: CASSSTGVQPQHF; CDR3nt: TGTGCCAGCAGTTCCACAGGGGTTCAGCCCCAGCATTTT
j_gene: TRBJ1-1; d_gene: -; v_gene: TRBV12-3/TRBV12-4; abundance: -; CDR3aa: CASSWNRDTEAFF; CDR3nt: TGTGCCAGCAGTTGGAACAGGGACACTGAAGCTTTCTTT
j_gene: TRBJ2-3; d_gene: -; v_gene: TRBV6-4; abundance: -; CDR3aa: CASSDSGDTQYF; CDR3nt: TGTGCCAGCAGTGACTCGGGGGATACGCAGTATTTT
j_gene: TRBJ1-1; d_gene: TRBD1; v_gene: TRBV7-2; abundance: -; CDR3aa: CASSLIGQGNTEAFF; CDR3nt: TGTGCCAGCAGCTTAATTGGACAGGGGAACACTGAAGCTTTCTTT
j_gene: TRBJ2-7; d_gene: -; v_gene: TRBV7-6; abundance: -; CDR3aa: CASSLHQAGSTYEQYF; CDR3nt: TGTGCCAGCAGCTTACATCAGGCAGGATCCACCTACGAGCAGTACTTC
j_gene: TRBJ2-5; d_gene: -; v_gene: TRBV29-1; abundance: -; CDR3aa: CSVGQLEETQYF; CDR3nt: TGCAGCGTTGGTCAGCTCGAAGAGACCCAGTACTTC
j_gene: TRBJ1-1; d_gene: -; v_gene: TRBV30; abundance: -; CDR3aa: CAWSDQAEAFF; CDR3nt: TGTGCCTGGAGTGACCAGGCTGAAGCTTTCTTT
j_gene: TRBJ2-7; d_gene: -; v_gene: TRBV4-2; abundance: -; CDR3aa: CASSQGLARTSYEQYF; CDR3nt: TGTGCCAGCAGCCAAGGTCTGGCTCGAACCTCCTACGAGCAGTACTTC
j_gene: TRBJ2-7; d_gene: -; v_gene: TRBV7-8; abundance: -; CDR3aa: CASSSQGPLYEQYF; CDR3nt: TGTGCCAGCAGCTCTCAGGGTCCCCTCTACGAGCAGTACTTC
j_gene: TRBJ2-1; d_gene: TRBD2; v_gene: TRBV6-2/TRBV6-3; abundance: once; CDR3aa: CASTLPGLAGGLGNEQFF; CDR3nt: TGTGCCAGCACCCTCCCCGGGCTAGCGGGGGGGCTAGGCAATGAGCAGTTCTTC
j_gene: TRBJ2-7; d_gene: -; v_gene: TRBV6-5; abundance: -; CDR3aa: CASSYSTSVRRSSSYEQYF; CDR3nt: TGTGCCAGCAGTTACTCGACTTCGGTTAGACGCTCAAGCTCCTACGAGCAGTACTTC
j_gene: TRBJ2-4; d_gene: -; v_gene: TRBV5-1; abundance: once; CDR3aa: CASSLGDAKNIQYF; CDR3nt: TGCGCCAGCAGCTTAGGGGATGCCAAAAACATTCAGTACTTC
j_gene: TRBJ1-1; d_gene: -; v_gene: TRBV27; abundance: -; CDR3aa: CASSLGRGKYTEAFF; CDR3nt: TGTGCCAGCAGTTTGGGTCGGGGGAAGTATACTGAAGCTTTCTTT
j_gene: TRBJ2-7; d_gene: TRBD2; v_gene: TRBV27; abundance: -; CDR3aa: CASSSRGGPYEQYF; CDR3nt: TGTGCCAGCAGTTCGCGGGGGGGCCCTTACGAGCAGTACTTC